The 28 T cell receptor beta chains presented below share a single source sample, sequenced in a study of shared clonotypes between healthy human individuals. Sequencing used immunoSEQ multiplex PCR; TCRdb keeps in-frame clones, though not all of them. Found here are about 660,000 clones, approximately 79% of them singletons; the top ten hold 1.5% to 2%. The sample comprised memory CD4+ T cells sorted from blood. Subset denoted: CD45RA-negative fraction. The receptors here all came from a woman in her twenties or thirties in good health.

This chain links TRBV5-1 with TRBJ2-2; D ambiguous. CDR1 and CDR2 (germline): SGHRS, YFSETQ. CDR3 length: 16 residues. With 0 bases removed from V and 1 base from J, the gap between germline ends came to 10 bases. The CDR3 protein is CASSLGLYENTGELFF. As DNA, the CDR3 is TGCGCCAGCAGCTTGGGTCTTTATGAGAACACCGGGGAGCTGTTTTTT.

In regard to this clone: This CDR3 is missing its conserved last phenylalanine or tryptophan, likely due to a read error. The DNA is omitted, as the CDR3 cannot be located on it reliably, and the CDR3 follows TCRdb's listing. CDR3 region: CASSLVQGRAVE. The rearrangement uses TRBV7-9 and TRBJ1-1. The CDR3 sequence runs 12 residues, both termini included. The V gene's germline CDR1 is SEHNR and CDR2 FQNEAQ (reference sequence).

This sequence joins TRBV6-5 and TRBJ1-5; 7 bases align to TRBD1. J lost 4 bases, V lost 5 bases, and 5 bases had no gene match. The CDR3 extends over 14 amino acids. Germline V CDR1 and CDR2: MNHEY, SVGAGI. The CDR3 coding sequence is TGTGCCAGCAGTCAGGTGACAGGGAATCAGCCCCAGCATTTT. Translating it yields CASSQVTGNQPQHF.

This chain links TRBV28 with TRBJ1-2, with 10 bases identical to TRBD1. The germline CDR1 and CDR2 sequences are MDHEN and SYDVKM. The V gene end was trimmed by 6 bases and the J gene end by 7 bases; junction bases not matched to a gene: 8. The CDR3 consists of 14 residues. This chain's CDR3 is CASSIDRGRRGYTF. The CDR3 region has the DNA TGTGCCAGCAGCATCGACAGGGGGCGTCGTGGCTACACCTTC.

This clone was seen a handful of times. The chain combines TRBV6-1 with TRBJ1-2; D possibly corresponds to TRBD1 (6 bases). V was clipped by 6 bases and J by 8 bases, with 16 bases between them. This CDR3 is 13 amino acids long. The germline V gene has CDR1 MNHNS and CDR2 SASEGT. This CDR3 is CASRLAGVGGYTF. The CDR3 bases are TGTGCCAGCAGACTCGCAGGGGTAGGAGGCTACACCTTC.

This chain connects TRBV10-1 to TRBJ2-3; 7 nucleotides align to TRBD1. CDR3 size: 17 residues. Germline V gene lookup returns CDR1 WNHNN and CDR2 SYGVQD (reference sequence). The V gene end was trimmed by 6 bases and the J gene end by 0 bases; junction bases not matched to a gene: 12. Here the CDR3 DNA reads TGCGCCAGCAGCTCATTTGGGGACAGCCCGAGCACAGATACGCAGTATTTT. Translated: CASSSFGDSPSTDTQYF.

The V gene is TRBV5-6, the J gene TRBJ1-3, with D possibly TRBD1 on 5 matching bases. Germline CDR1 SGHDT, CDR2 YYEEEE. This CDR3 is built from 16 residues. Trimming took 2 bases from V and 0 from J, leaving 12 bases between them. The CDR3 nucleotides are TGTGCCAGCAGCTTTTACAGGCCCATCTCTGGAAACACCATATATTTT. Amino acid sequence: CASSFYRPISGNTIYF. Filled out from reference TRBV5-6 and TRBJ1-3, the complete variable domain reads DAGVTQSPTHLIKTRGQQVTLRCSPKSGHDTVSWYQQALGQGPQFIFQYYEEEERQRGNFPDRFSGHQFPNYSSELNVNALLLGDSALYLCASSFYRPISGNTIYFGEGSWLTVV.

The chain uses TRBV10-3 and TRBJ1-1; D might be TRBD1 (6 bases). With 3 bases removed from V and 6 bases from J, the gap between germline ends came to 11 bases. The CDR3 is made up of 13 amino acids. The germline CDR1 and CDR2 sequences are ENHRY and SYGVKD. DNA for the CDR3: TGTGCCATCAGTGATCGGGGGCAGGCTGAAGCTTTCTTT. As protein: CAISDRGQAEAFF.

V usage is TRBV15 and J usage is TRBJ2-1; 11 bases map to TRBD1. This CDR3 comprises 18 residues. V lost 5 bases to trimming and J lost 0 bases; unmatched junction nucleotides: 9. Germline CDR1 reads LNHNV; CDR2 reads YYDKDF (reference sequence). This CDR3 reads CATSLRTGGTSSYNEQFF. The CDR3 coding sequence is TGTGCCACCAGCCTCCGGACAGGGGGCACGAGCTCCTACAATGAGCAGTTCTTC.

This clone was picked up a small number of times. V gene TRBV6-1 combines with J gene TRBJ1-3, with 12 bases lining up with TRBD1. The V gene end was trimmed by 4 bases and the J gene end by 3 bases; junction bases not matched to a gene: 4. This CDR3 spans 16 amino acids. The germline CDR1 and CDR2 sequences are MNHNS and SASEGT. This CDR3 reads CASSVGQGANGNTIYF. The CDR3 bases are TGTGCCAGCAGTGTGGGACAGGGGGCTAATGGAAACACCATATATTTT.

V gene TRBV19 combines with J gene TRBJ2-1; 14 bases match TRBD2. V lost 6 bases, J lost 8 bases, and 15 bases stayed unmatched. Germline CDR1 is LNHDA and CDR2 is SQIVND (reference sequence). CDR3 length: 18 amino acids. For the CDR3, the DNA is TGTGCCAGTAGCGCAGGCTTGGGACTAGCGGGAGTAGATTATGAGCAGTTCTTC. Translating it yields CASSAGLGLAGVDYEQFF. The full variable domain, in which reference TRBV19 and TRBJ2-1 provide the parts outside the CDR3, is DGGITQSPKYLFRKEGQNVTLSCEQNLNHDAMYWYRQDPGQGLRLIYYSQIVNDFQKGDIAEGYSVSREKKESFPLTVTSAQKNPTAFYLCASSAGLGLAGVDYEQFFGPGTRLTVL.

The CDR3 DNA is TGTGCCAGCTCCGGACTAGCGGGGGCCGGGGAGCTGTTTTTT. Translated, it gives CASSGLAGAGELFF. This chain uses TRBV6-1 with TRBJ2-2; TRBD2 matches 13 bases. Trimming cost V 8 bases and J 6 bases; bases outside gene matches: 3. The germline CDR1 and CDR2 sequences are MNHNS and SASEGT. This CDR3 is 14 amino acids long.

This clone showed up just once. The chain employs TRBV7-2 and TRBJ1-2, with 7 bases that match TRBD1. The germline V gene has CDR1 SGHTA and CDR2 FQGNSA. The CDR3 contains 15 residues. Losses at the gene ends were 3 bases for V and 0 bases for J; bases not matched to a gene: 4. CDR3 sequence (DNA): TGTGCCAGCAGCTTTACCGGGACAGCTAACTATGGCTACACCTTC. Amino acid sequence: CASSFTGTANYGYTF.

Only a few counts were recorded for this clone. This CDR3 reads CASSSGWGARRETQYF. In DNA, the CDR3 is TGTGCCAGTAGTAGTGGTTGGGGCGCAAGGAGGGAGACCCAGTACTTC. The chain joins TRBV19 to TRBJ2-5; D may be TRBD1 or TRBD2 (5 bases each). Trimming pared 4 bases from V and 5 bases from J, leaving 20 bases between. This CDR3 has 16 amino acids. Looked up from germline, CDR1 is LNHDA and CDR2 is SQIVND (reference sequence).

V is TRBV5-8 and J is TRBJ2-3, with 10 bases identical to TRBD2. V gave up 4 bases and J gave up 2 bases; unmatched junction bases: 7. CDR1 is SGHTS and CDR2 is YDEGEE in the germline V gene. This CDR3 region has 16 residues. This CDR3 is CASSLGTSVTTDTQYF. The DNA of the CDR3 is TGTGCCAGCAGCCTCGGGACTAGCGTTACCACAGATACGCAGTATTTT.

The rearrangement links TRBV27 to TRBJ1-2; TRBD1 agrees at 7 bases. V shed 7 bases, J shed 5 bases, and the junction held 13 bases outside the gene matches. The CDR3 runs to 15 residues. Germline-derived CDR1 and CDR2 are MNHEY and SMNVEV (reference sequence). The CDR3 coding sequence is TGTGCCAGCAAAAGTACCTCCGACAGGGAGTATGGCTACACCTTC. Its translation is CASKSTSDREYGYTF.

This clone was picked up one time. V is TRBV4-1 and J is TRBJ1-4, with D hard to call. Germline CDR1 MGHRA, CDR2 YSYEKL. The V gene lost 4 bases and the J gene lost 0 bases, with 15 bases spanning the gap. The CDR3 totals 17 residues. CDR3 sequence reads: CASSPLGVHPTNEKLFF. Here the CDR3 DNA reads TGCGCCAGCAGCCCCCTCGGGGTACATCCAACTAATGAAAAACTGTTTTTT.

Of note for this clone: This CDR3 is also generated by other DNA sequences in the sample. The chain carries TRBV5-6 and TRBJ1-1; a possible D gene is TRBD1 (6 bases). CDR3 size: 14 residues. Germline CDR1 is SGHDT and CDR2 is YYEEEE. V lost 4 bases, J lost 0 bases, and 10 bases lay in between. CDR3 amino acids: CASSSRGMNTEAFF. CDR3 coding DNA: TGTGCCAGCAGCAGCAGGGGTATGAACACTGAAGCTTTCTTT. The full variable domain, its missing parts supplied by reference TRBV5-6 and TRBJ1-1, is DAGVTQSPTHLIKTRGQQVTLRCSPKSGHDTVSWYQQALGQGPQFIFQYYEEEERQRGNFPDRFSGHQFPNYSSELNVNALLLGDSALYLCASSSRGMNTEAFFGQGTRLTVV.

The chain employs TRBV27 and TRBJ1-2, with D unclear. This CDR3 is built from 13 residues. Trimming took 0 bases from V and 4 from J, leaving 6 bases between them. CDR1 and CDR2 (germline): MNHEY, SMNVEV (reference sequence). This chain's CDR3 is CASSLSTSYGYTF. Here the CDR3 DNA reads TGTGCCAGCAGTTTATCGACGAGCTATGGCTACACCTTC.

This clone was observed a single time. This chain joins TRBV5-1 and TRBJ1-2; no clear D gene. The germline CDR1 and CDR2 sequences are SGHRS and YFSETQ. Deletions cut 0 bases from V and 4 bases from J, with 13 bases between. The CDR3 spans 15 residues. CDR3 sequence reads: CASSLAVYGGYGYTF. CDR3 in DNA: TGCGCCAGCAGCTTGGCCGTCTACGGAGGCTATGGCTACACCTTC. Full variable domain (outside the CDR3, taken from reference TRBV5-1 and TRBJ1-2): KAGVTQTPRYLIKTRGQQVTLSCSPISGHRSVSWYQQTPGQGLQFLFEYFSETQRNKGNFPGRFSGRQFSNSRSEMNVSTLELGDSALYLCASSLAVYGGYGYTFGSGTRLTVV.

The rearrangement joins TRBV27 to TRBJ1-2, with 10 positions matching TRBD1. Losses at the gene ends were 0 bases for V and 6 bases for J; bases not matched to a gene: 1. The CDR3 runs to 14 residues. In germline, CDR1 is MNHEY, CDR2 SMNVEV (reference sequence). The CDR3 region is CASSLSGTGDGYTF. CDR3 nucleotides: TGTGCCAGCAGTTTATCAGGGACAGGGGATGGCTACACCTTC.

The chain joins TRBV4-2 to TRBJ2-7; 12 bases map to TRBD2. The junction had 7 bases not matched to a gene; V was cut back by 0 bases and J by 4 bases. This CDR3 is built from 17 residues. Germline assignment: CDR1 LGHNA and CDR2 YNFKEQ. The CDR3 bases are TGTGCCAGCAGCCAAGATAAGGCTAGCGGGAGGGTTTACGAGCAGTACTTC. This codes for CASSQDKASGRVYEQYF.

A remark on this clone: This may arise from a read error, as a much more abundant clone is one base away. The V gene is TRBV19, the J gene TRBJ2-2; 11 nucleotides match TRBD1. This CDR3 is built from 14 residues. Germline V gene lookup returns CDR1 LNHDA and CDR2 SQIVND (reference sequence). V shed 6 bases and J 4 bases; nucleotides not matched to a gene: 1. The CDR3 here is CASSGTGGTGELFF. The CDR3 region has the DNA TGTGCCAGTAGCGGGACAGGGGGCACCGGGGAGCTGTTTTTT.

V gene TRBV5-6 combines with J gene TRBJ2-4; 8 positions agree with TRBD2. The germline V gene encodes CDR1 SGHDT and CDR2 YYEEEE. Trimming removed 4 bases from V and 4 bases from J; junction bases left unmatched: 10. The CDR3 spans 16 residues. The CDR3 is CASSRDSGIRKNIQYF. CDR3 sequence (DNA): TGTGCCAGCAGCAGGGATAGCGGGATAAGGAAAAACATTCAGTACTTC.

The rearrangement joins TRBV6-1 to TRBJ2-2, with a weak D call TRBD1 (6 bases). The CDR3 is 13 residues long. CDR1 and CDR2 from the germline V gene are MNHNS and SASEGT. The V end was cut by 6 bases, the J end by 8 bases, with 13 bases between. CDR3 loop: CASSGDIGGELFF. The CDR3 DNA reads TGTGCCAGCAGCGGGGACATCGGGGGGGAGCTGTTTTTT.

On this clone itself: Distinct nucleotide sequences in the sample also encode this CDR3. The rearrangement links TRBV7-2 to TRBJ2-3, with a possible D match to TRBD2 (5 bases). Germline values: CDR1 SGHTA, CDR2 FQGNSA. There are 13 residues in the CDR3. Trimming removed 2 bases at V and 5 bases at J, with 8 bases between. The CDR3 sequence: CASSLSGVDTQYF. DNA of the CDR3: TGTGCCAGCAGCTTAAGCGGAGTAGATACGCAGTATTTT.

V and J are TRBV7-9 and TRBJ1-4, with TRBD1 identical over 7 bases. J lost 4 bases, V lost 5 bases, and 4 bases had no gene match. Germline values: CDR1 SEHNR, CDR2 FQNEAQ (reference sequence). The CDR3 extends over 14 amino acids. As DNA, the CDR3 is TGTGCCAGCAGCCGCGGGACAGTTAATGAAAAACTGTTTTTT. It is translated as CASSRGTVNEKLFF.

The chain has TRBV7-9 and TRBJ2-7; D is uncertain. V lost 4 bases and J 3 bases, leaving 7 bases between the germline ends. CDR3 length: 12 residues. The germline V gene encodes CDR1 SEHNR and CDR2 FQNEAQ (reference sequence). DNA for the CDR3: TGTGCCAGCAGCTCGGACGGCTACGAGCAGTACTTC. It encodes CASSSDGYEQYF.